This TCR beta chain was captured by sequencing in a study of response to subunit inactivated influenza vaccine. Study outcomes and limitations: The authors offered the suggestion that each seasonal influenza vaccination recruits few new T cells.

This clonotype was picked up a small number of times. Its antigen remains unknown. Germline loops: CDR1 MNHNS, CDR2 SASEGT. V was cut by 6 bases and J by 1 base, with 10 bases left in between. The CDR3 length is 13 residues. TCRdb used MiXCR to reprocess the RT-PCR reads, holding one entry per CDR3 protein. The repertoire holds hundreds of thousands of distinct CDR3 sequences, around 25% seen once, with 1.9% in the top ten. This clonotype was obtained from a man in his forties or fifties who received an inactivated influenza vaccine. The input for sequencing was CD4+ T cells sorted from PBMCs, taken roughly 5 days after vaccination. The rearrangement joins TRBV6-1 to TRBJ2-7; perhaps TRBD1 as D (5 bases). DNA for the CDR3: TGTGCCAGCAGGGGCAGGGTTTCCTACGAGCAGTACTTC. Translating gives CASRGRVSYEQYF.